Each of the 19 T cell receptor beta chains below was sequenced from the same sample in a study of monozygotic twins with inflammatory bowel disease. Using the 5' RACE reads, TCRdb records one entry per CDR3 protein without DNA. There are 85,000 to 110,000 distinct CDR3 sequences in the sample, with approximately 1.8% held by the top ten. Input material: blood. The source of these receptors is a human donor with ulcerative colitis or Crohn's disease, or a healthy co-twin of an affected twin (not recorded which).

This rearrangement joins TRBV7-2 to TRBJ2-7; TCRdb calls TRBD1, which cannot be checked without DNA. The CDR3 is 15 residues long. In germline, CDR1 is SGHTA, CDR2 FQGNSA. This CDR3 reads CASSVQRGGDYEQYF.

The chain uses TRBV5-4 and TRBJ2-3; TCRdb's assignment of TRBD1 cannot be checked, as there is no DNA. The CDR3 extends over 16 amino acids. Germline assignment: CDR1 SGHNT and CDR2 YYREEE (reference sequence). The CDR3 is CASSLFGGGRTDTQYF.

This chain joins TRBV5-1 and TRBJ1-1; no DNA is available, so the TRBD1 call from TCRdb remains unchecked. The CDR3 length is 14 residues. Germline CDR1 and CDR2: SGHRS and YFSETQ. This CDR3 reads CASSDGGVGTEAFF.

CDR3 loop: CASSQDRGGETQYF. V gene TRBV4-3 combines with J gene TRBJ2-5; without DNA, the TCRdb call of TRBD1 cannot be checked. CDR3 length: 14 amino acids. Looked up from germline, CDR1 is LGHNA and CDR2 is YSLEER.

This chain links TRBV7-2 with TRBJ2-1; TCRdb's D call, TRBD2, is unchecked because there is no DNA. Germline V lookup: CDR1 SGHTA, CDR2 FQGNSA. The CDR3 is 12 amino acids. The CDR3 here is CASSLVGSLGFF.

The chain recombines TRBV7-9 with TRBJ2-7; no DNA is available, so the TRBD1 call from TCRdb remains unchecked. This CDR3 region has 16 residues. Germline-derived CDR1 and CDR2 are SEHNR and FQNEAQ (reference sequence). This CDR3 reads CASSSGRGFPSYEQYF.

The chain employs TRBV4-1 and TRBJ2-4; the TRBD1 assignment by TCRdb is unverifiable without DNA. This CDR3 has 17 amino acids. Germline lookup yields CDR1 MGHRA and CDR2 YSYEKL. The CDR3 here is CASSQDRGSGAKNIQYF.

The V and J genes are TRBV2 and TRBJ2-4; the D call of TRBD1 rests on TCRdb alone, since no DNA is present to check it. The CDR3 is made up of 11 amino acids. The germline V gene has CDR1 SNHLY and CDR2 FYNNEI. The CDR3 loop reads CASTMTGHLHF.

The chain has TRBV28 and TRBJ1-2. This CDR3 is 14 amino acids long. CDR1 is MDHEN, CDR2 SYDVKM, per germline. CDR3 loop: CASTPIRGYYGYTF.

The rearrangement joins TRBV7-2 to TRBJ2-2; TCRdb's D call of TRBD2 is untestable without DNA. This CDR3 is built from 14 residues. Germline V gene lookup returns CDR1 SGHTA and CDR2 FQGNSA. The CDR3 protein is CASSPGGHTGELFF.

The chain couples TRBV30 to TRBJ2-1; TCRdb proposes TRBD2, but this gene call is untestable without DNA. The V gene's germline CDR1 is GTSNPN and CDR2 SVGIG (reference sequence). The CDR3 loop spans 20 amino acids. This chain's CDR3 is CAWRVQGGSLRTSGSAEQFF.

The V and J genes are TRBV29-1 and TRBJ2-3; the D gene TCRdb calls, TRBD1, cannot be checked with no DNA. This CDR3 comprises 15 residues. Germline V CDR1 and CDR2: SQVTM, ANQGSEA. Here the CDR3 reads CSVGGGPGLADTQYF.

V is TRBV5-1 and J is TRBJ2-1; lacking DNA, the TRBD1 call made by TCRdb goes unchecked. The germline gives CDR1 SGHRS, CDR2 YFSETQ. The length of the CDR3 is 14 residues. The CDR3 here is CASSLEDRYNEQFF.

This rearrangement joins TRBV12-3 or TRBV12-4 to TRBJ2-7; TCRdb designates TRBD1, a call that cannot be tested without DNA. The CDR3 has 14 amino acids. CDR3 residues: CASRLDMRLGEQYF.

The chain combines TRBV5-1 with TRBJ1-1. The CDR3 is 13 residues long. The germline CDR1 and CDR2 sequences are SGHRS and YFSETQ. CDR3 region: CASSFGLNTEAFF.

This chain links TRBV7-9 with TRBJ2-5; TCRdb picks TRBD1, but there is no DNA to check that call. Per germline, CDR1 SEHNR and CDR2 FQNEAQ (reference sequence). The CDR3 length is 12 residues. This CDR3 is CASRGPWETQYF.

This chain connects TRBV29-1 to TRBJ2-2; TCRdb lists TRBD1, though no DNA is available to test this call. The CDR3 spans 15 residues. The germline V gene encodes CDR1 SQVTM and CDR2 ANQGSEA. The CDR3: CSGGTGVLNTGELFF.

V gene TRBV12-3 or TRBV12-4 combines with J gene TRBJ2-3; TCRdb outputs TRBD2, but without DNA this stays unchecked. The CDR3 spans 15 residues. The CDR3 sequence is CASSFGGTSTDTQYF.

CDR3 region: CSARLRGTSGNEQFF. The V call is TRBV20-1, the J call TRBJ2-1; TCRdb outputs TRBD1, but without DNA this stays unchecked. CDR3 length: 15 amino acids. Germline V gene data show CDR1 as DFQATT and CDR2 as SNEGSKA (reference sequence).